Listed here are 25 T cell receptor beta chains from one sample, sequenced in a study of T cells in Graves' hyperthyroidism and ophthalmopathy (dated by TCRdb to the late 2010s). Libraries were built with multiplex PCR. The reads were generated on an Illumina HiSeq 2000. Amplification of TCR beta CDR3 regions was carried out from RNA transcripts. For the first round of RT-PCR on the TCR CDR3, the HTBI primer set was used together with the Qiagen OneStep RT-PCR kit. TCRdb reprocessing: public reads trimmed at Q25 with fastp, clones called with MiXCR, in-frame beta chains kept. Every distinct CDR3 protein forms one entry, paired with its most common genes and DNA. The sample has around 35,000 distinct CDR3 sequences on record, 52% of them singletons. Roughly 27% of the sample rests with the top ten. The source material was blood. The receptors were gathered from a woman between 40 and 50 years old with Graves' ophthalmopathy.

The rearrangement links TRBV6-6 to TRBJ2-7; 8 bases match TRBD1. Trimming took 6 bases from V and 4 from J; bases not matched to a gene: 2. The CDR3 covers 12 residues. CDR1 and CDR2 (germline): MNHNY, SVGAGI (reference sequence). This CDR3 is CASRGTGYEQYF. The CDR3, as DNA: TGTGCCAGCAGGGGGACAGGATACGAGCAGTACTTC.

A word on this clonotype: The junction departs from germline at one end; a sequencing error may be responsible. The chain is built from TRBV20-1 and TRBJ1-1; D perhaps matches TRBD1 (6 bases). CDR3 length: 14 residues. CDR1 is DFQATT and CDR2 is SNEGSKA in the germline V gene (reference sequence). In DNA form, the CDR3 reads TGCGGTGCTTGTTACCGGGACACTAACACGGAAGCTTTCTTT. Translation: CGACYRDTNTEAFF.

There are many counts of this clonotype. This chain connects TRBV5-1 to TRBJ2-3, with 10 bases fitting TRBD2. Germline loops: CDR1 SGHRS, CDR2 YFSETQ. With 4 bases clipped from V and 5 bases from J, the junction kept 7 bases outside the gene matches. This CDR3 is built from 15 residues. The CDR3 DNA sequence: TGCGCCAGCAGCCCTAGCGGGAGACCCCTAGATACGCAGTATTTT. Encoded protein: CASSPSGRPLDTQYF.

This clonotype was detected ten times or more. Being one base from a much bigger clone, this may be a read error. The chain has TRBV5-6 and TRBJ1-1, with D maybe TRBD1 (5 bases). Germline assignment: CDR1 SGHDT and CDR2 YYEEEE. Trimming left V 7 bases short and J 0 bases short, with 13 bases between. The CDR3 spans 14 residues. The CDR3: CASGQGRMNTEAFF. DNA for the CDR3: TGTGCCAGCGGCCAGGGACGGATGAACACTGAAGCTTTCTTT. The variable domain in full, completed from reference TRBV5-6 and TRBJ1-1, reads DAGVTQSPTHLIKTRGQQVTLRCSPKSGHDTVSWYQQALGQGPQFIFQYYEEEERQRGNFPDRFSGHQFPNYSSELNVNALLLGDSALYLCASGQGRMNTEAFFGQGTRLTVV.

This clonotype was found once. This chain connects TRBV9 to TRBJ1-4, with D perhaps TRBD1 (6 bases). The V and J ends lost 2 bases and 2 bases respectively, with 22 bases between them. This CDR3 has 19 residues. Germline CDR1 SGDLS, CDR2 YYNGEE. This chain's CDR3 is CASSVGTYSGGRTNEKLFF. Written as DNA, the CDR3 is TGTGCCAGCAGCGTGGGGACTTACTCGGGGGGGCGGACTAATGAAAAACTGTTTTTT.

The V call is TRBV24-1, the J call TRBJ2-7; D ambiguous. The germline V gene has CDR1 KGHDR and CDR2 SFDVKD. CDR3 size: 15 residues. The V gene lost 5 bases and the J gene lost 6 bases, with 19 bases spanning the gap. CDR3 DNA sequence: TGTGCCACCAGTGGGGCGGACCCACCGTTTGTCGAGCAGTACTTC. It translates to CATSGADPPFVEQYF.

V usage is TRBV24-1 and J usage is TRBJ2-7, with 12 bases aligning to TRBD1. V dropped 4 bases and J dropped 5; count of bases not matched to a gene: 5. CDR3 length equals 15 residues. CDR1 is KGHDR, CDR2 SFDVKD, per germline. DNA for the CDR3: TGTGCCACCAGTGAGTCCGGGACAGGGGGCCACGAGCAGTACTTC. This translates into CATSESGTGGHEQYF.

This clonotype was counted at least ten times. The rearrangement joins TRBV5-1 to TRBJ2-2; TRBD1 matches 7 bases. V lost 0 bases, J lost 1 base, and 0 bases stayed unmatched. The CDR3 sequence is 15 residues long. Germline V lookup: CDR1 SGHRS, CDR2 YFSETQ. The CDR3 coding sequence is TGCGCCAGCAGCTTGGGGACAGGGAACACCGGGGAGCTGTTTTTT. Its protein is CASSLGTGNTGELFF.

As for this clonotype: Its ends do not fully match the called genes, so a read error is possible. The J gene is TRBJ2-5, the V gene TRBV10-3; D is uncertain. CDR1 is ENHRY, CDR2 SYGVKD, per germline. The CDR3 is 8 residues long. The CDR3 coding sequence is TGTGCCATCAGTGAAAACACCTTC. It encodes CAISENTF.

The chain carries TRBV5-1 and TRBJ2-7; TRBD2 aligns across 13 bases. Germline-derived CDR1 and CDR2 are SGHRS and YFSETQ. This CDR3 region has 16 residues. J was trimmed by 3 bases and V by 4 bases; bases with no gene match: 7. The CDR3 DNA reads TGCGCCAGCAGCCCCAGACTAGCGGGGGGCCACTACGAGCAGTACTTC. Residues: CASSPRLAGGHYEQYF.

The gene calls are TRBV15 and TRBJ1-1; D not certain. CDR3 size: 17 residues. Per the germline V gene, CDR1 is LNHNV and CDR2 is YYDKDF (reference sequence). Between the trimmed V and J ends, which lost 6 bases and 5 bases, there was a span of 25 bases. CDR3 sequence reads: CATRAGGPGGRRTEAFF. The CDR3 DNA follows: TGTGCCACCAGGGCGGGAGGACCCGGAGGGAGGAGGACTGAAGCTTTCTTT. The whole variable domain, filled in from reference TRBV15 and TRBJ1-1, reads DAMVIQNPRYQVTQFGKPVTLSCSQTLNHNVMYWYQQKSSQAPKLLFHYYDKDFNNEADTPDNFQSRRPNTSFCFLDIRSPGLGDTAMYLCATRAGGPGGRRTEAFFGQGTRLTVV.

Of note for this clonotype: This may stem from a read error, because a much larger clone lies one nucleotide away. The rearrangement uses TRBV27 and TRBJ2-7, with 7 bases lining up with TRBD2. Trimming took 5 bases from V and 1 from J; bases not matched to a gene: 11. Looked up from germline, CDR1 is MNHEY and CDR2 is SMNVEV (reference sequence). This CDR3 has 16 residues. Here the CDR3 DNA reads TGTGCCAGCAGTCTTGAGATGACTAGCTGTTCCTACGAGCAGTACTTC. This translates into CASSLEMTSCSYEQYF.

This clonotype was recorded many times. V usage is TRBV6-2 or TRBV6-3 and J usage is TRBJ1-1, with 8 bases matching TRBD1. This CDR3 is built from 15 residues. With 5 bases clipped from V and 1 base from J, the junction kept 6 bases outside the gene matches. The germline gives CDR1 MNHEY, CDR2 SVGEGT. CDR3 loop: CASSPRDRWNTEAFF. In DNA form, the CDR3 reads TGTGCCAGCAGTCCCCGGGACAGGTGGAACACTGAAGCTTTCTTT.

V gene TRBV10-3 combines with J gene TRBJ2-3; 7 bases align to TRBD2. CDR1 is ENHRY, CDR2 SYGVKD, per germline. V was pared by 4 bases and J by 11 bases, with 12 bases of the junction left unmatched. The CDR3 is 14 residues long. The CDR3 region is CAISASRDYHEQYF. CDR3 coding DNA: TGTGCCATCAGTGCATCCCGGGACTACCATGAGCAGTATTTT.

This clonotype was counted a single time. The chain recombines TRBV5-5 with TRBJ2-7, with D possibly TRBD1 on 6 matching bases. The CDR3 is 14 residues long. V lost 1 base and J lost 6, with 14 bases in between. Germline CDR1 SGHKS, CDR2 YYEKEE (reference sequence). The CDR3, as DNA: TGTGCCAGCAGCTTGTCAGGGGATTGGGGCGAGCAGTACTTC. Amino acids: CASSLSGDWGEQYF.

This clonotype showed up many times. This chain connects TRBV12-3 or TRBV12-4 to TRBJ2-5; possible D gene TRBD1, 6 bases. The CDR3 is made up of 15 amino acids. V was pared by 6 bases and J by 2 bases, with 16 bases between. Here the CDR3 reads CASRRTAVGQETQYF. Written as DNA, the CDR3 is TGTGCCAGCAGGAGGACAGCGGTGGGTCAAGAGACCCAGTACTTC.

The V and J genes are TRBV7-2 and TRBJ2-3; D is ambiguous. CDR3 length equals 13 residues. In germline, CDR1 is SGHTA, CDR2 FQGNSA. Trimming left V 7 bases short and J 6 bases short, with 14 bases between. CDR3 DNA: TGTGCCAGCACCGATCATGCTACTGATACGCAGTATTTT. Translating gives CASTDHATDTQYF. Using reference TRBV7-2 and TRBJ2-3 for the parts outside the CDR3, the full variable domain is GAGVSQSPSNKVTEKGKDVELRCDPISGHTALYWYRQSLGQGLEFLIYFQGNSAPDKSGLPSDRFSAERTGGSVSTLTIQRTQQEDSAVYLCASTDHATDTQYFGPGTRLTVL.

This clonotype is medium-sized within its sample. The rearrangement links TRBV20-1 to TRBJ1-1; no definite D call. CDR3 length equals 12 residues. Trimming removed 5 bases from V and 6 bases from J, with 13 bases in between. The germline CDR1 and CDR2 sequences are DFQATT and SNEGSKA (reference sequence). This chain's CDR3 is CSADGRTSEAFF. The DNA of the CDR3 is TGCAGTGCTGATGGACGGACCTCTGAAGCTTTCTTT.

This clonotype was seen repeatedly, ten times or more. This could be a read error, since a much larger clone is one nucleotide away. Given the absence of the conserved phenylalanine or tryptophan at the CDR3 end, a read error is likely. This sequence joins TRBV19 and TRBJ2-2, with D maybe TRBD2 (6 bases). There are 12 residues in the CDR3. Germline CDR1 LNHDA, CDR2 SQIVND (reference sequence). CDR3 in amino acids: CASSTHTGGLFY. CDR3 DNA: TGTGCCAGTAGTACACACACCGGGGGGCTGTTTTAT.

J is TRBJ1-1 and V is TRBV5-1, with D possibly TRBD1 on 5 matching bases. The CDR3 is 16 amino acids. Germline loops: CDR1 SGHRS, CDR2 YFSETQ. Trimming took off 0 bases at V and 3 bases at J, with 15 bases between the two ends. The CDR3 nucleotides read TGCGCCAGCAGCTTGGAACAGGCGGGCGCCTACACTGAAGCTTTCTTT. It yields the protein CASSLEQAGAYTEAFF.

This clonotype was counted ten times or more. The CDR3 reads CASSLVAGRYNEQFF. The CDR3 nucleotides read TGTGCCAGCAGCTTGGTAGCGGGGCGATACAATGAGCAGTTCTTC. V is TRBV5-5 and J is TRBJ2-1; 8 nucleotides align to TRBD2. With 0 bases clipped from V and 4 bases from J, the junction kept 3 bases outside the gene matches. Per the germline V gene, CDR1 is SGHKS and CDR2 is YYEKEE (reference sequence). The CDR3 spans 15 residues.

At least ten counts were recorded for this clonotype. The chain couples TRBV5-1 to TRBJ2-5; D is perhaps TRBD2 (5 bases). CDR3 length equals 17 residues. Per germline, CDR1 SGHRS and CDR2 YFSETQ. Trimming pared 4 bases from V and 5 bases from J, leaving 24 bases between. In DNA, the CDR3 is TGCGCCAGCAGCCGAGGAGAGGGTGCGAGGTTGGTGGAGACCCAGTACTTC. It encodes CASSRGEGARLVETQYF.

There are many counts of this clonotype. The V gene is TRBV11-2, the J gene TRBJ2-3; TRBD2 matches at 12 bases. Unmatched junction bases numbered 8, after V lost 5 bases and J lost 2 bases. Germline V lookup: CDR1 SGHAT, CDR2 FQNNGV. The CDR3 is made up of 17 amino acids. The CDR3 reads CASSRTLAGGITDTQYF. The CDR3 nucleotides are TGTGCCAGCAGCCGAACCCTAGCGGGGGGGATCACAGATACGCAGTATTTT. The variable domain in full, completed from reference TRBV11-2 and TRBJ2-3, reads EAGVAQSPRYKIIEKRQSVAFWCNPISGHATLYWYQQILGQGPKLLIQFQNNGVVDDSQLPKDRFSAERLKGVDSTLKIQPAKLEDSAVYLCASSRTLAGGITDTQYFGPGTRLTVL.

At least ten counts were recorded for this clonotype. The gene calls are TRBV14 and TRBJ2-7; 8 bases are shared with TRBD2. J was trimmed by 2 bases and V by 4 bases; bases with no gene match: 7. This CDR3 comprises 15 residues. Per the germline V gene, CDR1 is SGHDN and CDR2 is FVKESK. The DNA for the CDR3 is TGTGCCAGCAGCCTGACTAGCGAAGCAGCCTACGAGCAGTACTTC. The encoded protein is CASSLTSEAAYEQYF.

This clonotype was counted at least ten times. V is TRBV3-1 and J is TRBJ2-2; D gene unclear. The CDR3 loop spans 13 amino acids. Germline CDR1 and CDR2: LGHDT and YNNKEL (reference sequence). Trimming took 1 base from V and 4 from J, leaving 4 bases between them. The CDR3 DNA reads TGTGCCAGCAGCCAAGCGGGCACCGGGGAGCTGTTTTTT. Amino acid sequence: CASSQAGTGELFF.